Sequencing of this T cell receptor (beta chain) was carried out in a study of blood T cells in healthy people across ages. General study results and limits: There were more naive CD4+ cells and higher diversity in long-lived donors than in aged donors. The unsorted PBMCs prevented any conclusive comparison of naive versus antigen-experienced cells.

The use of a sample-barcoded 5' primer and a J-beta primer mix characterized a second PCR of roughly 6 to 12 cycles. Sequencing of every sample gave 3 million or more CDR3-containing paired-end reads. Via MiXCR, TCRdb re-called the 5' RACE reads, giving one row per CDR3 protein. The sample has roughly 1,500,000 distinct CDR3 sequences; 42% are singletons. The CDR3 consists of 19 residues. V was pared by 6 bases and J by 4 bases, with 29 bases between. Germline-derived CDR1 and CDR2 are SEHNR and FQNEAQ (reference sequence). Concerning this clonotype: What it binds is not known.

The sequenced material came from blood. This chain uses TRBV7-9 with TRBJ2-3; tentatively, D is TRBD1 (6 bases). The clonotype originates from a woman aged 18-29 years in good health. The CDR3, as DNA: TGTGCCAGCAGAGGGGGACCTCAACCTCGTGGAAGTGAGGCAGATACGCAGTATTTT. It specifies CASRGGPQPRGSEADTQYF.